Presented here are 21 T cell receptor beta chains from one specimen sequenced in a study of cytomegalovirus exposure and HLA in healthy donors. The assay was immunoSEQ multiplex PCR, and TCRdb's table has in-frame clones only and misses some. The sample lists about 60,000 clones; approximately 95% were seen once. The sample taken for sequencing was PBMCs. These TCRs come from a woman aged 18-29 years in good health and CMV-seropositive.

The chain links TRBV5-1 to TRBJ2-7; 9 positions match TRBD1. Germline-derived CDR1 and CDR2 are SGHRS and YFSETQ. J lost 4 bases, V lost 4 bases, and 9 bases had no gene match. The CDR3 contains 15 residues. CDR3 DNA: TGCGCCAGCAGCATCGGGACAGGGAGTGGGTACGAGCAGTACTTC. Translating it yields CASSIGTGSGYEQYF.

V usage is TRBV7-8 and J usage is TRBJ2-5; no clear D. CDR3 size: 12 residues. Germline CDR1 is SGHVS and CDR2 is FQNEAQ. Trimming stripped 6 bases from V and 5 bases from J, with 10 bases between. CDR3 sequence reads: CASSFSRETQYF. The CDR3 DNA sequence: TGTGCCAGCAGTTTTAGCCGCGAGACCCAGTACTTC.

V usage is TRBV28 and J usage is TRBJ1-3, with 8 bases identical to TRBD1. The junction had 6 bases not matched to a gene; V was cut back by 3 bases and J by 5 bases. CDR1 is MDHEN, CDR2 SYDVKM, per germline. CDR3 length: 15 amino acids. CDR3 coding DNA: TGTGCCAGCAGTTTTCCTCGGACAGGGAGAAACACCATATATTTT. Translating it yields CASSFPRTGRNTIYF.

The V gene is TRBV30, the J gene TRBJ1-4; D is perhaps TRBD1 (6 bases). Trimming pared 2 bases from V and 5 bases from J, leaving 12 bases between. Per germline, CDR1 GTSNPN and CDR2 SVGIG (reference sequence). The CDR3 sequence is 14 residues long. The CDR3 coding sequence is TGTGCCTGGAGTCTTGGACAGCGGAATGAAAAACTGTTTTTT. As protein: CAWSLGQRNEKLFF.

CDR3 sequence reads: CASSLWKGKETQYF. The CDR3 DNA follows: TGTGCCAGCAGTTTATGGAAGGGGAAAGAGACCCAGTACTTC. The rearrangement uses TRBV28 and TRBJ2-5; D might be TRBD1 (5 bases). V gave up 0 bases and J gave up 3 bases, with 8 bases separating them. Looked up from germline, CDR1 is MDHEN and CDR2 is SYDVKM. The CDR3 is 14 residues long.

The chain is built from TRBV5-4 and TRBJ2-2, with no clear D. CDR3 length equals 16 residues. Germline CDR1 and CDR2: SGHNT and YYREEE (reference sequence). The V and J ends lost 6 bases and 4 bases respectively, with 19 bases between them. Written as DNA, the CDR3 is TGTGCCAGCACCTCCGCCGGGTTTCTGGGCACCGGGGAGCTGTTTTTT. It codes for CASTSAGFLGTGELFF. The entire variable domain, with the rest obtained from reference TRBV5-4 and TRBJ2-2, is as follows: ETGVTQSPTHLIKTRGQQVTLRCSSQSGHNTVSWYQQALGQGPQFIFQYYREEENGRGNFPPRFSGLQFPNYSSELNVNALELDDSALYLCASTSAGFLGTGELFFGEGSRLTVL.

This sequence joins TRBV4-2 and TRBJ2-7; tentative D call: TRBD2 (6 bases). This CDR3 is built from 14 residues. V was cut by 3 bases and J by 1 base, with 10 bases left in between. Germline CDR1 LGHNA, CDR2 YNFKEQ. The CDR3 sequence is CASSQGRGSYEQYF. The CDR3 DNA is TGTGCCAGCAGCCAGGGACGGGGGTCCTACGAGCAGTACTTC.

V and J are TRBV5-6 and TRBJ1-1; 9 bases align to TRBD1. Germline loops: CDR1 SGHDT, CDR2 YYEEEE. The CDR3 contains 15 residues. V was clipped by 0 bases and J by 5 bases; unmatched bases: 5. CDR3 sequence reads: CASSLGDRASTEAFF. The CDR3 DNA reads TGTGCCAGCAGCTTGGGGGACAGGGCTTCGACTGAAGCTTTCTTT.

V gene TRBV28 combines with J gene TRBJ2-3; TRBD1 matches 8 bases. Germline assignment: CDR1 MDHEN and CDR2 SYDVKM. V shed 3 bases and J 6 bases; nucleotides not matched to a gene: 11. The CDR3 is 16 residues long. DNA of the CDR3: TGTGCCAGCAGTTTCCAGACAGGGGCCGCGTGGGATACGCAGTATTTT. This translates into CASSFQTGAAWDTQYF.

This clone occurred once. This sequence joins TRBV18 and TRBJ2-1, with a possible D match to TRBD1 (5 bases). The CDR3 contains 20 residues. Trimming took off 4 bases at V and 0 bases at J, with 25 bases between the two ends. Germline loops: CDR1 KGHSH, CDR2 LQKENI. This CDR3 is CASSRDQPGARPISYNEQFF. CDR3 sequence (DNA): TGTGCCAGCTCACGAGACCAGCCTGGGGCCAGACCCATCTCCTACAATGAGCAGTTCTTC.

V gene TRBV18 combines with J gene TRBJ2-7; D uncertain. CDR3 length: 17 residues. CDR1 KGHSH and CDR2 LQKENI come from the germline V gene. V was cut by 4 bases and J by 4 bases, with 23 bases left in between. The CDR3: CASSLYVARLTPYEQYF. In DNA form, the CDR3 reads TGTGCCAGCTCACTTTACGTGGCGCGACTTACGCCGTACGAGCAGTACTTC.

The chain combines TRBV18 with TRBJ2-3; TRBD1 agrees at 8 bases. Looked up from germline, CDR1 is KGHSH and CDR2 is LQKENI. The CDR3 length is 14 residues. V gave up 9 bases and J gave up 3 bases; unmatched junction bases: 8. CDR3 residues: CASRDRLPTDTQYF. CDR3 nucleotide sequence: TGTGCCAGTCGGGACAGGCTTCCGACAGATACGCAGTATTTT.

This clone was seen a handful of times. The V gene is TRBV2, the J gene TRBJ2-7; 7 nucleotides match TRBD2. The CDR3 has 13 amino acids. The germline CDR1 and CDR2 sequences are SNHLY and FYNNEI. V lost 10 bases, J lost 0 bases, and 6 bases stayed unmatched. The CDR3 bases are TGTGCCACCAAAGGCGGGAGCTCCTACGAGCAGTACTTC. Translating it yields CATKGGSSYEQYF.

V gene TRBV4-2 combines with J gene TRBJ2-3; 10 nucleotides align to TRBD2. V lost 4 bases and J lost 6; bases outside the gene matches: 10. The CDR3 totals 16 residues. CDR1 and CDR2 (germline): LGHNA, YNFKEQ. The CDR3 DNA sequence: TGTGCCAGCAGCCTACTGGCCAGCGGGGGGGCTGATACGCAGTATTTT. It yields the protein CASSLLASGGADTQYF.

The chain employs TRBV7-8 and TRBJ2-7, with D perhaps matching TRBD1 (6 bases). This CDR3 comprises 13 residues. Trimming took 4 bases from V and 2 from J, leaving 9 bases between them. CDR1 and CDR2 from the germline V gene are SGHVS and FQNEAQ. CDR3 DNA: TGTGCCAGCAGCTCGGACAGCGCCTACGAGCAGTACTTC. It translates to CASSSDSAYEQYF. The complete variable domain, with remaining parts taken from reference TRBV7-8 and TRBJ2-7, reads GAGVSQSPRYKVAKRGQDVALRCDPISGHVSLFWYQQALGQGPEFLTYFQNEAQLDKSGLPSDRFFAERPEGSVSTLKIQRTQQEDSAVYLCASSSDSAYEQYFGPGTRLTVT.

The chain couples TRBV7-2 to TRBJ1-2; TRBD1 matches 12 bases. The V gene end was trimmed by 4 bases and the J gene end by 4 bases; junction bases not matched to a gene: 13. This CDR3 spans 18 amino acids. The germline gives CDR1 SGHTA, CDR2 FQGNSA. The CDR3 DNA follows: TGTGCCAGCAGCTCGAGGGGGACAGGGGGCTTCCCCCCCTATGGCTACACCTTC. The encoded protein is CASSSRGTGGFPPYGYTF. The full variable domain, with the rest looked up from reference TRBV7-2 and TRBJ1-2, is GAGVSQSPSNKVTEKGKDVELRCDPISGHTALYWYRQSLGQGLEFLIYFQGNSAPDKSGLPSDRFSAERTGGSVSTLTIQRTQQEDSAVYLCASSSRGTGGFPPYGYTFGSGTRLTVV.

This clone was detected only once. The sample has other DNA sequences that encode this CDR3 too. The rearrangement uses TRBV7-3 and TRBJ2-3; 9 nucleotides agree with TRBD2. The CDR3 consists of 13 residues. V lost 6 bases and J lost 4; bases outside the gene matches: 2. In germline, CDR1 is SGHTA, CDR2 FQGTGA. In nucleotides, the CDR3 is TGTGCCAGCAGTTTAGCGGGAGCAGATACGCAGTATTTT. Its translation: CASSLAGADTQYF.

This chain uses TRBV5-1 with TRBJ2-1; TRBD2 matches at 9 bases. CDR3 length: 17 residues. Germline lookup yields CDR1 SGHRS and CDR2 YFSETQ. J was trimmed by 0 bases and V by 4 bases; bases with no gene match: 8. CDR3 bases: TGCGCCAGCAGCCACCGACTAGCGGCTAGCTCCTACAATGAGCAGTTCTTC. Its translation is CASSHRLAASSYNEQFF.

The DNA of the CDR3 is TGTGCCATCAGTGCCAGTCTGGGCGGGAGGGAGACCCAGTACTTC. Translation: CAISASLGGRETQYF. This sequence joins TRBV10-3 and TRBJ2-5; 8 positions match TRBD2. The ends lost 4 bases at V and 5 bases at J; junction bases unmatched: 9. The CDR3 is 15 residues long. The germline gives CDR1 ENHRY, CDR2 SYGVKD.

The chain is built from TRBV5-6 and TRBJ2-1, with D tentatively TRBD2 (6 bases). This CDR3 region has 17 residues. CDR1 is SGHDT, CDR2 YYEEEE, per germline. V was shortened by 0 bases and J by 2 bases, with 15 bases between the two germline ends. The CDR3 sequence: CASSLGGAGYAYNEQFF. As DNA, the CDR3 is TGTGCCAGCAGCTTGGGGGGCGCGGGGTACGCCTACAATGAGCAGTTCTTC. Full variable domain (remainder filled in from reference TRBV5-6 and TRBJ2-1): DAGVTQSPTHLIKTRGQQVTLRCSPKSGHDTVSWYQQALGQGPQFIFQYYEEEERQRGNFPDRFSGHQFPNYSSELNVNALLLGDSALYLCASSLGGAGYAYNEQFFGPGTRLTVL.

The gene calls are TRBV27 and TRBJ2-1; D unclear. V gave up 0 bases and J gave up 9 bases, with 12 bases separating them. The CDR3 is 14 residues long. From germline, CDR1 is MNHEY and CDR2 SMNVEV (reference sequence). The CDR3 sequence: CASSLSWSSSEQFF. The CDR3 DNA sequence: TGTGCCAGCAGTTTATCGTGGAGTAGTAGTGAGCAGTTCTTC.